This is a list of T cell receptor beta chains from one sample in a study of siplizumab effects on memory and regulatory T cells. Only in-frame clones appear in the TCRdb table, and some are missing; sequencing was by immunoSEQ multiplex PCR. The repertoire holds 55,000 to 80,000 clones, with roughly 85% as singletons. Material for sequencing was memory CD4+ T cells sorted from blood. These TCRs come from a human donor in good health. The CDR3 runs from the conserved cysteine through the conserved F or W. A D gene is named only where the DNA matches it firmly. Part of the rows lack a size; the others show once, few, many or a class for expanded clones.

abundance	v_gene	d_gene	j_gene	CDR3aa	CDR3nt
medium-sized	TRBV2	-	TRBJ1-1	CASRGGGRTEAFF	TGTGCCAGCAGGGGGGGAGGTAGGACTGAAGCTTTCTTT
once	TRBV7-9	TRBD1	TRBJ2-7	CASWGQGERYEQYF	TGTGCCAGCTGGGGACAGGGAGAACGGTACGAGCAGTACTTC
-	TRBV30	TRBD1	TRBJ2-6	CAWTQGVSGANVLTF	TGTGCCTGGACCCAGGGGGTCTCTGGGGCCAACGTCCTGACTTTC
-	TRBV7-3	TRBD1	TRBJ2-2	CASSRDRNTGELFF	TGTGCCAGCAGCCGGGACAGGAACACCGGGGAGCTGTTTTTT
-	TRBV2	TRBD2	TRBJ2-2	CASRKGLAGGITGELFF	TGTGCCAGCAGGAAGGGACTAGCGGGGGGGATCACCGGGGAGCTGTTTTTT
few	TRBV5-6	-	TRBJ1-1	CASSLDGLNTEAFF	TGTGCCAGCAGCTTGGACGGACTGAACACTGAAGCTTTCTTT
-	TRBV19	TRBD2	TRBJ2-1	CASSETSGGDYNEQFF	TGTGCCAGTAGTGAGACTAGCGGGGGGGATTACAATGAGCAGTTCTTC
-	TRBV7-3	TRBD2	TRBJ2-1	CASSLGLAVNHEQFF	TGTGCCAGCAGCTTGGGGCTAGCGGTTAATCATGAGCAGTTCTTC
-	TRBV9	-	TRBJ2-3	CASSPLGGTDTQYF	TGTGCCAGCAGCCCCCTTGGTGGCACAGATACGCAGTATTTT
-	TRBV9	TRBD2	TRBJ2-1	CASSVGSGTSYNEQFF	TGTGCCAGCAGCGTGGGTAGCGGGACCTCCTACAATGAGCAGTTCTTC
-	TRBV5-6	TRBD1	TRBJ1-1	CASSLDRGTEAFF	TGTGCCAGCAGCTTGGACAGGGGCACTGAAGCTTTCTTT
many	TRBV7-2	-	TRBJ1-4	CASSRSTEKLFF	TGTGCCAGCAGCAGGTCTACCGAAAAACTGTTTTTT
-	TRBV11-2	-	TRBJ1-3	CASSLWEGSGNTIYF	TGTGCCAGCAGCTTATGGGAAGGCTCTGGAAACACCATATATTTT
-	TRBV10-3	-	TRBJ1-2	CAIRTRVDYGYTF	TGTGCCATCAGGACCAGGGTCGACTATGGCTACACCTTC
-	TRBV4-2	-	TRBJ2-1	CASSQDQGGSSYNEQFF	TGTGCCAGCAGCCAAGATCAGGGGGGGAGCTCCTACAATGAGCAGTTCTTC
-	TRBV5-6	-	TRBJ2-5	CASSPRKLGGETQYF	TGTGCCAGCAGCCCCCGAAAATTGGGGGGAGAGACCCAGTACTTC
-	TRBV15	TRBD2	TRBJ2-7	CATSRGGGDASYEQYF	TGTGCCACCAGCAGAGGGGGAGGGGATGCGTCCTACGAGCAGTACTTC
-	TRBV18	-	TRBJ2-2	CASSLPTNTGELFF	TGTGCCAGCTCACTCCCGACGAACACCGGGGAGCTGTTTTTT
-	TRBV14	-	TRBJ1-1	CASSGTYMGTEAFF	TGTGCCAGCAGCGGGACTTATATGGGCACTGAAGCTTTCTTT
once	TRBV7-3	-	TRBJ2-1	CASSLQAPQRQFF	TGTGCCAGCAGCTTACAGGCGCCACAGAGGCAGTTCTTC
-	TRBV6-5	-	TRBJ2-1	CASTGGGRGNEQFF	TGTGCCAGCACAGGAGGGGGCCGCGGGAATGAGCAGTTCTTC